This T cell receptor beta chain was retrieved from a study of T cells in Graves' hyperthyroidism and ophthalmopathy. RNA transcripts were the template for amplifying TCR beta CDR3 regions. A set of HTBI primers served as the primers for a first-round RT-PCR of the TCR CDR3. TCRdb called the multiplex PCR reads again in MiXCR, with one record for every CDR3 protein. The sample lists around 430,000 distinct CDR3 sequences, 14% to 15% occurring once. Input material: blood. The source is a young woman with Graves' hyperthyroidism.

In DNA, the CDR3 is TGTGCCAGTAGTATACTGGGGAATGAGCAGTTCTTC. This encodes CASSILGNEQFF. The gene calls are TRBV19 and TRBJ2-1; D ambiguous. Germline CDR1 reads LNHDA; CDR2 reads SQIVND (reference sequence). The ends were cut back, 2 bases at V and 7 bases at J, with 6 bases in the middle. This CDR3 region has 12 residues. Variable domain in full (rest from reference TRBV19 and TRBJ2-1): DGGITQSPKYLFRKEGQNVTLSCEQNLNHDAMYWYRQDPGQGLRLIYYSQIVNDFQKGDIAEGYSVSREKKESFPLTVTSAQKNPTAFYLCASSILGNEQFFGPGTRLTVL.